This T cell receptor beta chain was identified in a study of spatial heterogeneity in lung cancer. About the study: Within raw reads, each unique TCR and UMI combination appeared on average more than ten times.

This clonotype was counted at least ten times. Its antigen is as yet unknown. As an off-target read in a library built for alpha chains, this beta chain has a frequency of little significance. Findings and limits, study-wide: How many expanded intratumoral alpha and beta TCRs were present tracked the tumor mutation count, which was a count of nonsynonymous mutations.

Time point denoted: sample taken at primary tumor resection. TCRs were sequenced from unsorted whole RNA of tumor, nontumor lung or PBMC. TCRdb reanalysed the 5' RACE reads using MiXCR and keeps one entry per CDR3 protein. The table shows over 15,000 distinct CDR3 sequences, with approximately 6.2% occurring only once. The CDR3 has 12 residues. V was pared by 7 bases and J by 7 bases, with 12 bases between. Germline CDR1 and CDR2: KGHDR and SFDVKD. V usage is TRBV24-1 and J usage is TRBJ1-2; D possibly corresponds to TRBD1 (5 bases). This receptor was identified in a male donor with early-stage non-small cell lung cancer. The material sequenced was lung tumor tissue, taken at surgery. This CDR3 reads CATRGEGLGYTF. Written as DNA, the CDR3 is TGTGCCACCAGGGGAGAGGGACTTGGCTACACCTTC.